What follows describes a single T cell receptor (beta chain). These data belong to a study of prognosis after radiotherapy for stage I lung cancer. Two-round multiplex PCR amplified TCR beta CDR3 from genomic DNA. First-round PCR amplification was performed with primers specific to each TRBV and TRBJ gene. TCRdb re-called the multiplex PCR reads through MiXCR, storing one row per CDR3 protein. The sample lists 20,000 to 25,000 distinct CDR3 sequences, less than 50% occurring once. Peripheral blood, in approximately 6-milliliter volumes, was drawn at each of two time points. The CDR3 consists of 15 residues. CDR1 and CDR2 from the germline V gene are MDHEN and SYDVKM. The V and J ends lost 7 bases and 5 bases respectively, with 20 bases between them.

The TCR originated in a donor of 50 years or more with non-small cell lung cancer. Material: PBMCs, obtained before or after stereotactic body radiation therapy (not recorded which). The chain uses TRBV28 and TRBJ1-2; D possibly corresponds to TRBD1 (5 bases). CDR3 region: CASNGMGEPPYGYTF. In nucleotides, the CDR3 is TGTGCCAGCAACGGGATGGGGGAACCTCCTTATGGCTACACCTTC.